This entry concerns a single T cell receptor beta chain. The data belong to a study of CD8 T cells in Susac syndrome. This CDR3 is built from 13 residues. Relapsing-remitting disease, either stable or active, was present in the treatment-naive patients who were the multiple sclerosis controls. RNA was extracted with the RNeasy kit, and a quantity of roughly 0.5 to 1 ug was reverse transcribed using random hexamers. TCRdb re-derived calls from the immunoSEQ multiplex PCR reads in MiXCR, one entry per CDR3 protein. The table includes around 280,000 distinct CDR3 sequences, around 84% detected once. The sequenced sample consisted of CD8+ T cells from PBMCs. This chain links TRBV21-1 with TRBJ1-2; TRBD1, the D gene given by the table, was not confirmed from the DNA. TRBV21-1 is flagged as a pseudogene. The sequence was obtained from a human donor with multiple sclerosis. This CDR3 is CASSTTGFYGYTF. The CDR3 nucleotides read TGTGCCAGCAGCACGACAGGGTTCTATGGCTACACCTTC.